This TCR beta chain was recorded in a study of blood T cell repertoires in COVID-19. The overall study: The study drew acute and convalescent COVID-19 samples from the United States, Italy and Spain.

CDR1 and CDR2 from the germline V gene are WNHNN and SYGVQD (reference sequence). Trimming stripped 10 bases from V and 4 bases from J, with 28 bases between. CDR3 size: 18 residues. Sequenced by immunoSEQ multiplex PCR; TCRdb stores in-frame clones only, minus some. The sample yields tens of thousands of clones, 87% seen once. Sequenced material: peripheral blood. The receptor was isolated from a male donor with acute or convalescent COVID-19. The rearrangement joins TRBV10-1 to TRBJ1-4; TRBD1 is a possible D gene (5 bases). As DNA, the CDR3 is TGCGCCATCCTCCCCCGGAAGGGGAAAGAGAATGATAATGAAAAACTGTTTTTT. Translating it yields CAILPRKGKENDNEKLFF.